One and the same sample provided the 6 T cell receptor beta chains below, sequenced in a study of T-cell memory formation after mild COVID-19. In TCRdb, the 5' RACE reads were re-called with MiXCR into one record per CDR3 protein. The table lists 400,000 or so distinct CDR3 sequences, 20% of them singletons. The sample taken for sequencing was PBMCs or a T cell subset sorted from them (not recorded which). These receptors all stem from an adult woman who had mild COVID-19 (a few samples of this study predate the infection). Cell type and time point are not known.

This clonotype showed up just a few times. The CDR3 loop reads CASSSANTGELFF. Written as DNA, the CDR3 is TGTGCCAGCAGCTCCGCAAACACCGGGGAGCTGTTTTTT. V is TRBV7-2 and J is TRBJ2-2, with D hard to call. Germline assignment: CDR1 SGHTA and CDR2 FQGNSA. V was clipped by 4 bases and J by 2 bases, with 5 bases between them. This CDR3 has 13 residues.

This clonotype was found a few times. The chain is built from TRBV24-1 and TRBJ1-5; D not certain. CDR3 size: 14 residues. Germline assignment: CDR1 KGHDR and CDR2 SFDVKD. Trimming took 5 bases from V and 6 from J, leaving 13 bases between them. In DNA, the CDR3 is TGTGCCACCAGTGCGGCGAGGTCCGGTCAGCCCCAGCATTTT. Encoded protein: CATSAARSGQPQHF.

In this sample, this clonotype turned up many times. The V and J genes are TRBV12-3 or TRBV12-4 and TRBJ1-6, with 8 bases lining up with TRBD1. V was clipped by 7 bases and J by 11 bases; unmatched bases: 10. The CDR3 runs 14 residues. The chain's CDR3 is CASKGDRFLAPLHF. For the CDR3, the DNA is TGTGCCAGCAAGGGGGACAGGTTTTTGGCACCCCTCCACTTT.

This clonotype was counted only a few times. The chain uses TRBV2 and TRBJ2-7; a possible D gene is TRBD1 (6 bases). CDR1 is SNHLY and CDR2 is FYNNEI in the germline V gene. CDR3 length: 14 amino acids. V dropped 7 bases and J dropped 5 bases, with 18 bases sitting between them. The CDR3 region is CASTKGDNPDEQYF. CDR3 coding DNA: TGTGCCAGCACCAAAGGGGACAATCCGGACGAGCAGTACTTC.

This clonotype has just a few counts. This rearrangement joins TRBV6-6 to TRBJ1-5, with TRBD1 matching over 9 bases. The germline V gene has CDR1 MNHNY and CDR2 SVGAGI (reference sequence). This CDR3 contains 15 residues. The V segment lost 6 bases and the J segment 7 bases; nucleotides outside the gene matches: 10. The CDR3 DNA follows: TGTGCCAGCAGATCTACAGGGGGCGCGGGACAGCCCCAGCATTTT. The encoded protein is CASRSTGGAGQPQHF.

This clonotype was counted a few times. The CDR3 DNA follows: TGTGCCAGCAATCCGGGCACCGGGGAGCTGTTTTTT. Translation gives CASNPGTGELFF. This rearrangement joins TRBV7-3 to TRBJ2-2; no clear D gene. Germline V lookup: CDR1 SGHTA, CDR2 FQGTGA. Trimming cost V 7 bases and J 4 bases, with 7 bases left between them. The length of the CDR3 is 12 residues. The variable domain in full, completed from reference TRBV7-3 and TRBJ2-2, reads GAGVSQTPSNKVTEKGKYVELRCDPISGHTALYWYRQSLGQGPEFLIYFQGTGAADDSGLPNDRFFAVRPEGSVSTLKIQRTERGDSAVYLCASNPGTGELFFGEGSRLTVL.